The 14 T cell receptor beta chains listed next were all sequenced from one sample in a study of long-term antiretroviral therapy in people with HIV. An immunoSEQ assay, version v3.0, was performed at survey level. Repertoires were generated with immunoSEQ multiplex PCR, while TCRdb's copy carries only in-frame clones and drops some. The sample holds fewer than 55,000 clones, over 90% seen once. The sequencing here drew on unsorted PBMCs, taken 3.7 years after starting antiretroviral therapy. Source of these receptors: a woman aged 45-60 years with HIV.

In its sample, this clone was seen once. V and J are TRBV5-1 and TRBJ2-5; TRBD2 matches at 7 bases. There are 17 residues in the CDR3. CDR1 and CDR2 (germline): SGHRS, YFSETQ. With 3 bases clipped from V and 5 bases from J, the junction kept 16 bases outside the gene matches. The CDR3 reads CASSSPTGTKISETQYF. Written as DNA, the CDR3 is TGCGCCAGCAGCTCTCCGACCGGGACTAAAATATCGGAGACCCAGTACTTC.

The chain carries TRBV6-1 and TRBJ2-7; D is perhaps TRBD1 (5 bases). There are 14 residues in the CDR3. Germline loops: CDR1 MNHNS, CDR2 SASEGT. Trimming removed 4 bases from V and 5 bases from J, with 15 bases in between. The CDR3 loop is CASSVVGDSDEQYF. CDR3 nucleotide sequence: TGTGCCAGCAGTGTTGTAGGGGATTCGGACGAGCAGTACTTC.

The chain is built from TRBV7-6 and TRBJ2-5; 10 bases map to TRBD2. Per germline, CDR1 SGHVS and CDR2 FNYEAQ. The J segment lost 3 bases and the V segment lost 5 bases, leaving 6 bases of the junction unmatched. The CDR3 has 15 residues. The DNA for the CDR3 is TGTGCCAGCAGCCCCGGACTAGCGGAAAAAGAGACCCAGTACTTC. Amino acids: CASSPGLAEKETQYF.

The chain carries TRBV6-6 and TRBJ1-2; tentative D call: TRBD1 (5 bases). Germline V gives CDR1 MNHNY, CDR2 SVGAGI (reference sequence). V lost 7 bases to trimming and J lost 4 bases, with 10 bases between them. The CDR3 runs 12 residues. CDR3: CASTADTYGYTF. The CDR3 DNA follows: TGTGCCAGCACCGCGGACACCTATGGCTACACCTTC.

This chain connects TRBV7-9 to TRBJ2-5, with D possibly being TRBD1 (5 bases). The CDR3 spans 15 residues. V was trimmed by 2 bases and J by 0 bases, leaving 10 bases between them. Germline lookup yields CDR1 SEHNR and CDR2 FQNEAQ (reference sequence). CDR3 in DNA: TGTGCCAGCAGCTTACGCAGGGCGAACCAAGAGACCCAGTACTTC. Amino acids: CASSLRRANQETQYF.

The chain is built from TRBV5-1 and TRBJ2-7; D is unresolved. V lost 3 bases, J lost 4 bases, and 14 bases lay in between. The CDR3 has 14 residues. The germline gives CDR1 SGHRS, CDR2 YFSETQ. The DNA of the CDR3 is TGCGCCAGCAGCTCAACTTCTACTTCTTACGAGCAGTACTTC. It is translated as CASSSTSTSYEQYF.

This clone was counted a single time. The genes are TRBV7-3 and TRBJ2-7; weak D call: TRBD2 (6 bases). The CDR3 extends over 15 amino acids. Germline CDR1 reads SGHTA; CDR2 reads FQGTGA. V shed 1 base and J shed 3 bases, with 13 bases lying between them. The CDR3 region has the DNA TGTGCCAGCAGCTTAAATCCGGGACTGGGCTACGAGCAGTACTTC. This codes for CASSLNPGLGYEQYF.

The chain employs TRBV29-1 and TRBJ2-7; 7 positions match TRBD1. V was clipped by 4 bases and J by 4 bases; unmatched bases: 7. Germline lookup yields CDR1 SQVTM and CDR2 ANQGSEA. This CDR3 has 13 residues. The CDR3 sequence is CSVGQGWEYEQYF. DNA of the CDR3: TGCAGCGTTGGACAGGGTTGGGAATACGAGCAGTACTTC.

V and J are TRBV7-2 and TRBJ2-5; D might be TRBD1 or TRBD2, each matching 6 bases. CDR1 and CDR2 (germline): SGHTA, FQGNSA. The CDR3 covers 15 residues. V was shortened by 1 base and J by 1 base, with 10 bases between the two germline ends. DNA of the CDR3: TGTGCCAGCAGCTTAGGAGGGGGAGGCCAAGAGACCCAGTACTTC. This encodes CASSLGGGGQETQYF.

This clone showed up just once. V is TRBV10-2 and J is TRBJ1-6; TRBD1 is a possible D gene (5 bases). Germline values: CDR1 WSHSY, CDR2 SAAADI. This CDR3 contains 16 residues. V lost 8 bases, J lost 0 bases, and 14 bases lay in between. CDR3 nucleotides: TGCGCCAGCCGCACAGGCTCGAGCTCCTATAATTCACCCCTCCACTTT. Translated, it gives CASRTGSSSYNSPLHF.

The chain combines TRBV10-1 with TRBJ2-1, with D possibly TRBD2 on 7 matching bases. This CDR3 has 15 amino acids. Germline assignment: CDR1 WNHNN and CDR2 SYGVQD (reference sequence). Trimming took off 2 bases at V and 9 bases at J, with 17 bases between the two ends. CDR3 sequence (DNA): TGCGCCAGCAGTGAGAATATAGGGGGGGAAGGTGAGCAGTTCTTC. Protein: CASSENIGGEGEQFF.

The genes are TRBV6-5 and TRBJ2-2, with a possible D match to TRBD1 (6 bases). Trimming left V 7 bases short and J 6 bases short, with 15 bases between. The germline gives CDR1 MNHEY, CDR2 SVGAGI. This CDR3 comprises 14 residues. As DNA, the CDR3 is TGTGCCAGCAATCCCCAGGGGAAACCCGGGGAGCTGTTTTTT. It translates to CASNPQGKPGELFF.

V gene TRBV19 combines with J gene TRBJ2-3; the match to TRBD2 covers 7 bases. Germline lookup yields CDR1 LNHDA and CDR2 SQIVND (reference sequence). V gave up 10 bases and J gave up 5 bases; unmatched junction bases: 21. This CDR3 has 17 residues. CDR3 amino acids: CATQRASGLRRRDTQYF. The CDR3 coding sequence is TGTGCCACTCAGAGGGCTAGCGGCCTCCGCCGACGAGATACGCAGTATTTT.

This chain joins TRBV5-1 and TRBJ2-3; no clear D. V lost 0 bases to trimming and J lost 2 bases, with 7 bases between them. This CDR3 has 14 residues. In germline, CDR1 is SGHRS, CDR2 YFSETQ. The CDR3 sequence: CASSLGLSTDTQYF. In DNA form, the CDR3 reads TGCGCCAGCAGCTTGGGACTTTCCACAGATACGCAGTATTTT.